A single sample is the source of the 10 T cell receptor beta chains below, sequenced in a study of T cell repertoires in cytomegalovirus infection. Each CDR3 protein gets one entry after TCRdb re-called the reads with MiXCR. The sample holds some 200,000 distinct CDR3 sequences; approximately 40% are singletons and the top ten take roughly three fifths. No antigen has been assigned to these receptors. The source was CD8+ T cells from cultured PBMCs, collected from culture after CMV antigen stimulation. The receptors originated from a human donor in good health (CMV status not recorded). Some clones in this sample may be carry-over from other donors' samples.

The chain links TRBV7-3 to TRBJ2-1; D may be TRBD1 (6 bases). The CDR3 extends over 14 amino acids. Germline values: CDR1 SGHTA, CDR2 FQGTGA. The V and J ends lost 9 bases and 7 bases respectively, with 19 bases between them. The CDR3 region has the DNA TGTGCCAGTGCTGAGGGGGTCCGTGGAAATGAGCAGTTCTTC. Amino acid sequence: CASAEGVRGNEQFF.

The chain uses TRBV9 and TRBJ2-7, with D uncertain. This CDR3 has 13 amino acids. Trimming took off 0 bases at V and 1 base at J, with 5 bases between the two ends. In germline, CDR1 is SGDLS, CDR2 YYNGEE. The CDR3 nucleotides are TGTGCCAGCAGCGTAGGTCTGTCCTACGAGCAGTACTTC. This codes for CASSVGLSYEQYF. Full variable domain (rest looked up from reference TRBV9 and TRBJ2-7): DSGVTQTPKHLITATGQRVTLRCSPRSGDLSVYWYQQSLDQGLQFLIQYYNGEERAKGNILERFSAQQFPDLHSELNLSSLELGDSALYFCASSVGLSYEQYFGPGTRLTVT.

The chain links TRBV7-9 to TRBJ2-2; 15 nucleotides agree with TRBD2. In germline, CDR1 is SEHNR, CDR2 FQNEAQ (reference sequence). After removal of 6 bases from V and 6 bases from J, the junction contained 5 bases not matched to a gene. The CDR3 length is 16 residues. CDR3: CASRRTSGGASGELFF. CDR3 in DNA: TGTGCCAGCAGACGGACTAGCGGGGGGGCCTCCGGGGAGCTGTTTTTT.

The chain employs TRBV12-3 or TRBV12-4 and TRBJ2-5; TRBD2 is a possible D gene (5 bases). V shed 7 bases and J shed 4 bases, with 16 bases lying between them. This CDR3 comprises 14 residues. The CDR3 nucleotides read TGTGCCAGCATAGGGAGTGGAGAGGGAGAGACCCAGTACTTC. Protein sequence: CASIGSGEGETQYF.

This clonotype was recorded at least ten times. J is TRBJ2-1 and V is TRBV27, with D possibly TRBD1 on 6 matching bases. This CDR3 has 15 residues. V lost 5 bases, J lost 0 bases, and 11 bases lay in between. Germline lookup yields CDR1 MNHEY and CDR2 SMNVEV (reference sequence). CDR3 in amino acids: CASSRDRSSYNEQFF. CDR3 sequence (DNA): TGTGCCAGCAGTCGCGACAGGAGCTCCTACAATGAGCAGTTCTTC.

This clonotype was detected many times. The CDR3 spells CASSLHPPRGDSTDTQYF. CDR3 nucleotides: TGTGCCAGCAGCTTACATCCCCCGCGTGGGGACTCCACAGATACGCAGTATTTT. This chain connects TRBV7-3 to TRBJ2-3; weak D call: TRBD2 (6 bases). The CDR3 covers 18 residues. Trimming stripped 2 bases from V and 2 bases from J, with 20 bases between. Germline CDR1 and CDR2: SGHTA and FQGTGA. Variable domain in full (rest from reference TRBV7-3 and TRBJ2-3): GAGVSQTPSNKVTEKGKYVELRCDPISGHTALYWYRQSLGQGPEFLIYFQGTGAADDSGLPNDRFFAVRPEGSVSTLKIQRTERGDSAVYLCASSLHPPRGDSTDTQYFGPGTRLTVL.

J is TRBJ2-3 and V is TRBV27; 16 bases agree with TRBD2. The length of the CDR3 is 16 residues. Germline values: CDR1 MNHEY, CDR2 SMNVEV (reference sequence). V lost 5 bases and J lost 5; bases outside the gene matches: 4. For the CDR3, the DNA is TGTGCCAGCAGTCGGGGACTAGCGGGGGGGCAAGATACGCAGTATTTT. Translating it yields CASSRGLAGGQDTQYF.

This clonotype was counted only a few times. The gene calls are TRBV7-9 and TRBJ2-7; TRBD1 matches at 12 bases. The CDR3 extends over 15 amino acids. Per germline, CDR1 SEHNR and CDR2 FQNEAQ (reference sequence). J was trimmed by 6 bases and V by 4 bases; bases with no gene match: 7. The DNA of the CDR3 is TGTGCCAGCAGCTCGGGACAGGGGGCAGGACGCGAGCAGTACTTC. Translated: CASSSGQGAGREQYF.

This chain connects TRBV11-3 to TRBJ2-3; TRBD1 aligns across 8 bases. V trimming: 1 base; J trimming: 0 bases; junction bases outside the gene matches: 3. This CDR3 is 16 amino acids long. Germline V gives CDR1 SGHNT, CDR2 YENEEA. This CDR3 reads CASSLGQGPSTDTQYF. The CDR3 nucleotides are TGTGCCAGCAGCTTAGGACAGGGGCCTAGCACAGATACGCAGTATTTT.

This clonotype was counted ten times or more. The rearrangement links TRBV7-2 to TRBJ2-7; TRBD2 aligns across 8 bases. With V trimmed by 2 bases and J by 2 bases, 11 bases remained unmatched. CDR3 size: 17 residues. Germline loops: CDR1 SGHTA, CDR2 FQGNSA. CDR3 loop: CASSLPPAGENPYEQYF. The DNA of the CDR3 is TGTGCCAGCAGCTTACCCCCAGCGGGAGAAAACCCCTACGAGCAGTACTTC.